This TCR beta chain was identified in a study of Ad26.COV2.S vaccination and SARS-CoV-2 variants. Study in general: In the study, Ad26.COV2.S was injected intramuscularly once, or twice 56 days apart. The study, taken as a whole, reports: Placebo recipients trailed vaccine recipients in spike-specific TCR breadth. Total T cell responses may have been underestimated by the TCR breadth and depth analyses.

Worth noting for this clone: What it recognizes is unknown.

Treatment in this sample: around 19 received Ad26.COV2.S at low or high dose, single or two shots; about 5 received placebo; per-sample allocation not given. Sampling was done on day 63 after the first vaccine or placebo injection. Donation came from an adult in Boston who was aged 18-55 years. The repertoire was sequenced with immunoSEQ multiplex PCR; TCRdb's copy has only in-frame clones and lacks some. The sample yields roughly 380,000 clones, 85% to 90% seen once. Trimming cost V 3 bases and J 8 bases; bases outside gene matches: 6. This CDR3 region has 14 residues. CDR1 LNHDA and CDR2 SQIVND come from the germline V gene (reference sequence).

The chain couples TRBV19 to TRBJ1-4; 7 bases agree with TRBD1. The material was peripheral blood, obtained in a trial of Ad26.COV2.S vaccine versus placebo. The TCR was taken from a person aged 18 to 65 who received the Ad26.COV2.S COVID-19 vaccine or a placebo. CDR3 residues: CASSMTGSREKLFF. CDR3 DNA sequence: TGTGCCAGTAGTATGACAGGGTCTCGAGAAAAACTGTTTTTT.